The clone carrying this TCR beta chain has only one observation. Its matching antigen is unknown. The record originates from a study of cytomegalovirus exposure and HLA in healthy donors. Whole-study context: Among the approximately 370 donors who were genotyped, roughly 85% fell in the genetic ancestry cluster that is associated with self-reported Caucasian donors. Overall study findings and caveats: About 150 TCR beta chains were listed as cytomegalovirus-associated.

PCR primers comprised 60 Vbeta and 13 Jbeta primers. Sequenced by immunoSEQ multiplex PCR; TCRdb stores in-frame clones only, minus some. The sample yields approximately 120,000 clones, roughly 80% seen once. Germline CDR1 is SGHTA and CDR2 is FQGNSA. This CDR3 spans 15 amino acids. V shed 2 bases, J shed 4 bases, and the junction held 4 bases outside the gene matches. The rearrangement links TRBV7-2 to TRBJ2-1; 8 nucleotides align to TRBD1. The origin of this receptor is a man between 25 and 39 years old in good health and CMV-seropositive. Sample: PBMCs. The CDR3 bases are TGTGCCAGCAGCTTAATTGGGACAGGATACAATGAGCAGTTCTTC. Protein product: CASSLIGTGYNEQFF.